This T cell receptor beta chain was identified in a study of T cell repertoires in cytomegalovirus infection. On the study more broadly: An indication of both CMV infection and matching HLA type came from public TCR beta signatures.

TCRdb recomputed calls from the reads with MiXCR, one row per CDR3 protein. The data show about 190,000 distinct CDR3 sequences, roughly 9.8% seen once. J was trimmed by 6 bases and V by 5 bases; bases with no gene match: 8. This CDR3 spans 15 amino acids. Germline CDR1 and CDR2: SGHTA and FQGNSA. This clonotype was seen at least ten times. Its antigen is still unknown. Study-level findings and limits: HLA-C-restricted CMV clonotypes gave the most frequent clonotype in two of eight donors. Of the TCR beta families, the public ones yielded a cumulative frequency that identified carriers of CMV plus the relevant HLA.

The receptor's source is a human donor in good health (CMV status not recorded). Some clones in this sample may be carry-over from other donors' samples. V usage is TRBV7-2 and J usage is TRBJ1-5; 9 bases agree with TRBD1. The sample taken for sequencing was PBMCs. The CDR3 bases are TGTGCCAGCAGCCGGACAGGGGAGTCTGTTCAGCCCCAGCATTTT. As protein: CASSRTGESVQPQHF.